The rows below give T cell receptor beta chains drawn from one sample of a study of identical twins. One entry per CDR3 protein, called by TCRdb with MiXCR from the 5' RACE reads. Among hundreds of thousands of distinct CDR3 sequences, around 21% were seen once, and the ten largest hold around 4.4%. These data were likewise used in another study, on T cells expressing NK-cell markers.

Sequenced input: PBMCs. Receptors were obtained from a woman younger than 30 in good health. Each CDR3 is given without its conserved first and last residue. Fields, in order: V gene, J gene, CDR3 protein.

TRBV4-3	TRBJ2-1	ASSQDPAGGSTRGYNEQF
TRBV5-1	TRBJ2-7	ASSDSGLAYEQY
TRBV7-4	TRBJ1-4	ASSSGQGRRREKLF
TRBV6-6	TRBJ2-7	ASSYRLAGEQY
TRBV7-9	TRBJ2-7	ASSSAKYEQY
TRBV20-1	TRBJ2-2	SAASGTNTGELF
TRBV5-1	TRBJ2-3	ASSVSGGRADTQY
TRBV18	TRBJ2-7	ASSPGGVPPYEQY
TRBV20-1	TRBJ1-1	SATQGGEAF
TRBV7-9	TRBJ2-3	ASSSRGTYSTDTQY
TRBV7-9	TRBJ2-1	ASSPTPSGGLDEQF
TRBV25-1	TRBJ2-5	ASSEGVEETQY
TRBV24-1	TRBJ2-5	ATSDYGQGRGETQY
TRBV29-1	TRBJ1-4	SATTATNEKLF
TRBV10-3	TRBJ2-1	AISDSRNEQF
TRBV20-1	TRBJ2-7	SARDRYLYEQY
TRBV29-1	TRBJ2-1	SVPGTTYNEQF
TRBV20-1	TRBJ1-2	SARDGQGVPGYT
TRBV10-1	TRBJ2-3	ASSRGLAGENTQY
TRBV5-1	TRBJ2-1	ASSPGLRNEQF
TRBV5-1	TRBJ2-1	ASSVARGGLSSSYNEQF
TRBV6-1	TRBJ2-7	ASNTLGGPNEQY
TRBV12-3/TRBV12-4	TRBJ2-1	ASSRRYEQF
TRBV18	TRBJ2-6	ASSPPDGANVLT
TRBV7-2	TRBJ2-2	ASSLRPNTGELF
TRBV7-2	TRBJ2-5	ASSPRLAGVIAETQY
TRBV6-1	TRBJ2-1	ASSPLAGVSYNEQF
TRBV5-1	TRBJ2-5	ASSSRPPSGGQAETQY
TRBV12-3/TRBV12-4	TRBJ2-6	ASSRGRYDSGANVLT
TRBV5-1	TRBJ2-1	ASTPTTGFDEQF
TRBV13	TRBJ2-2	ASSGGTLNTGELF
TRBV20-1	TRBJ2-7	SAREPGYYEQY
TRBV29-1	TRBJ2-7	SVQDSRYEQY
TRBV6-1	TRBJ1-2	ASARGGRSYGYT
TRBV20-1	TRBJ1-5	SASMGPPNQPQH
TRBV20-1	TRBJ2-2	SAFGPTGELF
TRBV13	TRBJ2-7	ASSPRQWGTSEQY
TRBV29-1	TRBJ2-2	SVYRTGELF
TRBV5-1	TRBJ2-2	ASSLVMGSGELF
TRBV15	TRBJ1-1	ATSRDWIGGTEAF